One sample yielded the 22 T cell receptor beta chains listed below, sequenced in a study of blood T cell repertoires in COVID-19. Libraries were prepared by immunoSEQ multiplex PCR; TCRdb keeps only in-frame clonotypes and omits some of them. The sample records about 170,000 clones, 85% to 95% being singletons. Material for sequencing was peripheral blood. These receptors all stem from a man aged 45-60 years with acute or convalescent COVID-19.

The chain carries TRBV11-2 and TRBJ1-5, with a possible D match to TRBD1 (6 bases). Trimming pared 5 bases from V and 5 bases from J, leaving 10 bases between. Germline CDR1 SGHAT, CDR2 FQNNGV. The CDR3 runs 13 residues. The CDR3 here is CASSTQGYQPQHF. The DNA for the CDR3 is TGTGCCAGCAGCACACAGGGCTATCAGCCCCAGCATTTT.

The chain has TRBV9 and TRBJ2-2; D might be TRBD2 (7 bases). There are 17 residues in the CDR3. Looked up from germline, CDR1 is SGDLS and CDR2 is YYNGEE. V was cut by 2 bases and J by 0 bases, with 14 bases left in between. CDR3 protein: CASSVRGAGTNTGELFF. In nucleotides, the CDR3 is TGTGCCAGCAGCGTCAGGGGAGCGGGGACGAACACCGGGGAGCTGTTTTTT.

CDR3 loop: CASILRQGAEAFF. CDR3 DNA: TGTGCCAGCATCCTCCGACAGGGGGCTGAAGCTTTCTTT. This chain joins TRBV12-3 or TRBV12-4 and TRBJ1-1; 9 bases match TRBD1. CDR3 length: 13 amino acids. The junction had 6 bases not matched to a gene; V was cut back by 7 bases and J by 6 bases.

The rearrangement links TRBV3-1 (or the pseudogene TRBV3-2) to TRBJ1-3; maybe TRBD1 (5 bases). Germline lookup yields CDR1 LGHDT and CDR2 YNNKEL (reference sequence). The V gene lost 0 bases and the J gene lost 0 bases, with 6 bases spanning the gap. This CDR3 has 15 amino acids. The CDR3 coding sequence is TGTGCCAGCAGCCAAGAGGGGCGCTCTGGAAACACCATATATTTT. Protein product: CASSQEGRSGNTIYF.

V is TRBV30 and J is TRBJ1-1; D gene uncertain. This CDR3 comprises 11 residues. Germline-derived CDR1 and CDR2 are GTSNPN and SVGIG (reference sequence). Trimming took off 0 bases at V and 8 bases at J, with 7 bases between the two ends. The CDR3 here is CAWSVFGEAFF. The CDR3 nucleotides are TGTGCCTGGAGTGTTTTCGGGGAAGCTTTCTTT.

The chain employs TRBV4-1 and TRBJ1-4; 8 bases are a match to TRBD1. Germline CDR1 reads MGHRA; CDR2 reads YSYEKL. The CDR3 contains 15 residues. J lost 4 bases, V lost 4 bases, and 5 bases had no gene match. This chain's CDR3 is CASSPRQGSNEKLFF. The DNA for the CDR3 is TGCGCCAGCAGCCCTCGACAGGGGAGTAATGAAAAACTGTTTTTT.

The gene calls are TRBV30 and TRBJ1-3, with D tentatively TRBD1 (6 bases). CDR1 GTSNPN and CDR2 SVGIG come from the germline V gene (reference sequence). Trimming cost V 2 bases and J 2 bases, with 10 bases left between them. CDR3 length: 14 residues. The CDR3 sequence: CAWSYGGPGNTIYF. The CDR3 DNA reads TGTGCCTGGAGTTACGGGGGGCCTGGAAACACCATATATTTT.

This rearrangement joins TRBV7-2 to TRBJ1-2, with unresolved D. The V end lost 5 bases, the J end lost 5 bases, and 15 bases lay between the germline ends. CDR3 length: 14 residues. Germline CDR1 SGHTA, CDR2 FQGNSA. CDR3 in DNA: TGTGCCAGCAGCCGCCCCGCGGTGACTTATGGCTACACCTTC. Protein: CASSRPAVTYGYTF.

The CDR3, as DNA: TGTGCCAGCAGTCCCCTTTTCACTAGGAGGAACACAGATACGCAGTATTTT. Protein sequence: CASSPLFTRRNTDTQYF. The chain uses TRBV28 and TRBJ2-3; D may be TRBD2 (5 bases). V was cut by 5 bases and J by 2 bases, with 20 bases left in between. Germline CDR1 reads MDHEN; CDR2 reads SYDVKM. The CDR3 length is 17 residues.

J is TRBJ1-2 and V is TRBV5-6, with D possibly being TRBD1 (6 bases). Germline CDR1 reads SGHDT; CDR2 reads YYEEEE. This CDR3 region has 13 residues. Trimming stripped 4 bases from V and 5 bases from J, with 12 bases between. CDR3 region: CASSRQEEYGYTF. CDR3 DNA sequence: TGTGCCAGCAGCCGACAGGAGGAGTATGGCTACACCTTC.

The chain is built from TRBV5-1 and TRBJ2-5, with D uncertain. This CDR3 comprises 12 residues. Germline values: CDR1 SGHRS, CDR2 YFSETQ. The germline V and J ends were trimmed by 4 bases and 0 bases, with 4 bases remaining between them. The CDR3 coding sequence is TGCGCCAGCAGCCCGGACCAAGAGACCCAGTACTTC. It translates to CASSPDQETQYF.

V gene TRBV5-1 combines with J gene TRBJ2-3; 8 nucleotides agree with TRBD1. Unmatched junction bases numbered 8, after V lost 2 bases and J lost 3 bases. Germline CDR1 and CDR2: SGHRS and YFSETQ. The CDR3 is 16 residues long. In DNA, the CDR3 is TGCGCCAGCAGCTTTGTTGGACAGGGTCGAACAGATACGCAGTATTTT. Its translation: CASSFVGQGRTDTQYF.

Written as DNA, the CDR3 is TGTGCCAGCAGTTGGGGCAACAGGGAATGCTACGAGCAGTACGTC. The encoded protein is CASSWGNRECYEQYV. V is TRBV6-5 and J is TRBJ2-7, with D perhaps TRBD1 (6 bases). This CDR3 contains 15 residues. V was pared by 4 bases and J by 3 bases, with 16 bases between. CDR1 is MNHEY and CDR2 is SVGAGI in the germline V gene.

The chain links TRBV18 to TRBJ1-1; D may be TRBD1 (5 bases). Germline CDR1 and CDR2: KGHSH and LQKENI. Trimming pared 6 bases from V and 1 base from J, leaving 15 bases between. The CDR3 extends over 15 amino acids. The CDR3 DNA follows: TGTGCCAGCTCCCGCGGGACGAACCAGAACACTGAAGCTTTCTTT. This gives the protein CASSRGTNQNTEAFF.

This sequence joins TRBV27 and TRBJ2-2, with a weak D call TRBD2 (5 bases). This CDR3 contains 16 residues. Germline V CDR1 and CDR2: MNHEY, SMNVEV (reference sequence). The V gene lost 2 bases and the J gene lost 5 bases, with 15 bases spanning the gap. CDR3 loop: CASSLGSEGWTGELFF. The CDR3 DNA reads as TGTGCCAGCAGTTTAGGAAGTGAGGGTTGGACCGGGGAGCTGTTTTTT.

This sequence joins TRBV7-9 and TRBJ2-5; 8 bases line up with TRBD2. J was trimmed by 5 bases and V by 4 bases; bases with no gene match: 6. The CDR3 runs 14 residues. Germline V gene data show CDR1 as SEHNR and CDR2 as FQNEAQ (reference sequence). The CDR3 spells CASSSRTSSETQYF. The CDR3 region has the DNA TGTGCCAGCAGCTCCCGGACTAGCTCGGAGACCCAGTACTTC.

In its sample, this clone was seen a few times. The chain uses TRBV7-2 and TRBJ1-6, with TRBD1 identical over 10 bases. J lost 7 bases, V lost 0 bases, and 0 bases had no gene match. The CDR3 extends over 15 amino acids. CDR1 is SGHTA and CDR2 is FQGNSA in the germline V gene. CDR3 DNA sequence: TGTGCCAGCAGCTTAGCGGGACAGGGGAATTCACCCCTCCACTTT. Protein product: CASSLAGQGNSPLHF.

In this sample, this clone turned up many times. The CDR3 sequence is CASSSEGQDGGPLHF. In DNA form, the CDR3 reads TGCGCCAGCAGCTCCGAAGGACAGGACGGGGGACCCCTCCACTTT. The rearrangement links TRBV5-1 to TRBJ1-6; 7 bases fit TRBD1. The CDR3 runs 15 residues. V shed 3 bases, J shed 12 bases, and the junction held 12 bases outside the gene matches. Germline loops: CDR1 SGHRS, CDR2 YFSETQ.

The V gene is TRBV19, the J gene TRBJ2-5; perhaps TRBD1 as D (5 bases). Trimming removed 2 bases from V and 2 bases from J, with 9 bases in between. CDR3 length: 14 amino acids. The germline V gene encodes CDR1 LNHDA and CDR2 SQIVND (reference sequence). The CDR3 loop reads CASSIQGLQETQYF. The CDR3 DNA reads as TGTGCCAGTAGTATACAGGGTCTACAAGAGACCCAGTACTTC.

The genes are TRBV27 and TRBJ2-1; 8 bases fit TRBD2. CDR3 length: 14 residues. Trimming removed 11 bases from V and 10 bases from J; junction bases left unmatched: 16. Germline loops: CDR1 MNHEY, CDR2 SMNVEV (reference sequence). CDR3 protein: CAAGWTSLGGEQFF. Written as DNA, the CDR3 is TGTGCCGCGGGGTGGACTAGCTTGGGTGGGGAGCAGTTCTTC.

The rearrangement uses TRBV6-1 and TRBJ2-1, with TRBD2 matching over 10 bases. The CDR3 is 18 residues long. After removal of 0 bases from V and 3 bases from J, the junction contained 8 bases not matched to a gene. Germline CDR1 and CDR2: MNHNS and SASEGT. The CDR3 spells CASSEAPPSGSGYNEQFF. CDR3 nucleotide sequence: TGTGCCAGCAGTGAAGCGCCGCCTAGCGGGAGCGGCTACAATGAGCAGTTCTTC.

The sample holds one count of this clone. The chain carries TRBV12-5 and TRBJ2-1; TRBD1 agrees at 10 bases. J gave up 3 bases and V 6 bases, and 5 bases lay outside the gene matches. This CDR3 is built from 15 residues. CDR1 and CDR2 from the germline V gene are LGHNT and FRNRAP. CDR3 sequence reads: CASGTGQGYYNEQFF. CDR3 coding DNA: TGTGCTAGTGGCACGGGACAGGGGTACTACAATGAGCAGTTCTTC. Full variable domain (outside the CDR3, taken from reference TRBV12-5 and TRBJ2-1): DARVTQTPRHKVTEMGQEVTMRCQPILGHNTVFWYRQTMMQGLELLAYFRNRAPLDDSGMPKDRFSAEMPDATLATLKIQPSEPRDSAVYFCASGTGQGYYNEQFFGPGTRLTVL.